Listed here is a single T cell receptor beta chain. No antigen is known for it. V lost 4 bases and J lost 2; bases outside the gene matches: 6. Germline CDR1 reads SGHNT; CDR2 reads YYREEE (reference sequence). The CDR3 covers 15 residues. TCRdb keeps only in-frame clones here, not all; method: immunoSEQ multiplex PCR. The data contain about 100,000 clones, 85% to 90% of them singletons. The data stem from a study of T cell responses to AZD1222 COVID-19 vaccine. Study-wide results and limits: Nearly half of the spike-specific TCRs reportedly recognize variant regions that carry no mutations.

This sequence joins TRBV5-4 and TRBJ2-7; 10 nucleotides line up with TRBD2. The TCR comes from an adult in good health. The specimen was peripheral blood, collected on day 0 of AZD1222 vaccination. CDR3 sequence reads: CASSPSGSGAYEQYF. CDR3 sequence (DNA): TGTGCCAGCAGCCCTAGCGGGAGCGGTGCCTACGAGCAGTACTTC.